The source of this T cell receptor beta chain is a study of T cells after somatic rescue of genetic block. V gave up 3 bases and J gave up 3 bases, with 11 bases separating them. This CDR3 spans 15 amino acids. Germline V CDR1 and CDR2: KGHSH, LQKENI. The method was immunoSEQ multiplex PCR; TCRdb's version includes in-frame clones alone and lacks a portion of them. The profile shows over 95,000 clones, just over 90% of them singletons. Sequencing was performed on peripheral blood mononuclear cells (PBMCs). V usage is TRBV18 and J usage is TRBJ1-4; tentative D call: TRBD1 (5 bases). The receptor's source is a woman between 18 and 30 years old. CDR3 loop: CASSPTPGPNEKLFF. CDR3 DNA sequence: TGTGCCAGCTCACCTACTCCGGGACCTAATGAAAAACTGTTTTTT.